Each of the 18 T cell receptor beta chains below was sequenced from the same sample in a study of cytomegalovirus exposure and HLA in healthy donors. Amplification used 60 Vbeta primers and 13 Jbeta primers. The protocol was immunoSEQ multiplex PCR, while the TCRdb copy is restricted to in-frame clones and leaves out a portion. The sample shows 100,000 to 150,000 clones, around 85% of them seen only once. The sequenced sample consisted of PBMCs. These receptors originate from a boy between 10 and 17 years old in good health and CMV-seronegative.

Here the CDR3 reads CASSISLNQPQHF. For the CDR3, the DNA is TGTGCCAGCAGCATCTCACTAAATCAGCCCCAGCATTTT. The chain carries TRBV5-5 and TRBJ1-5; D is undetermined. Germline-derived CDR1 and CDR2 are SGHKS and YYEKEE (reference sequence). The CDR3 contains 13 residues. Between the trimmed V and J ends, which lost 4 bases and 4 bases, there was a span of 9 bases.

The chain is built from TRBV18 and TRBJ2-3, with TRBD2 matching over 11 bases. Trimming removed 0 bases from V and 4 bases from J; junction bases left unmatched: 12. Per the germline V gene, CDR1 is KGHSH and CDR2 is LQKENI. There are 19 residues in the CDR3. The CDR3 here is CASSPPNPLAGGVSDTQYF. CDR3 bases: TGTGCCAGCTCACCACCTAACCCCTTAGCGGGGGGGGTCTCAGATACGCAGTATTTT.

The sample holds a few counts of this clone. The chain employs TRBV7-9 and TRBJ1-4, with 11 bases aligning to TRBD1. This CDR3 has 15 residues. Germline assignment: CDR1 SEHNR and CDR2 FQNEAQ (reference sequence). Trimming removed 6 bases from V and 8 bases from J; junction bases left unmatched: 8. CDR3 sequence: CASSWGDRGTEKLFF. In nucleotides, the CDR3 is TGTGCCAGCAGTTGGGGGGACAGGGGGACCGAAAAACTGTTTTTT.

This clone was found a few times. V gene TRBV18 combines with J gene TRBJ2-1, with 7 bases identical to TRBD2. J was trimmed by 7 bases and V by 5 bases; bases with no gene match: 8. The CDR3 length is 14 residues. Germline-derived CDR1 and CDR2 are KGHSH and LQKENI. Here the CDR3 reads CASSNGGTSNEQFF. The CDR3 DNA follows: TGTGCCAGCTCAAACGGGGGGACCTCGAATGAGCAGTTCTTC.

CDR3 nucleotide sequence: TGTGCCAGCAGCCCGCGGGACAGAGCAGACACTGAAGCTTTCTTT. Its protein product is CASSPRDRADTEAFF. The genes are TRBV7-9 and TRBJ1-1, with TRBD1 matching 7 bases. Germline CDR1 SEHNR, CDR2 FQNEAQ (reference sequence). The CDR3 loop spans 15 amino acids. The J segment lost 3 bases and the V segment lost 5 bases, leaving 9 bases of the junction unmatched.

V usage is TRBV5-1 and J usage is TRBJ2-7; 7 bases are a match to TRBD1. CDR3 length: 14 amino acids. V trimming: 3 bases; J trimming: 2 bases; junction bases outside the gene matches: 5. CDR1 and CDR2 (germline): SGHRS, YFSETQ. The CDR3 DNA reads as TGCGCCAGCAGCTCCCCAGGGGGTGCCTACGAGCAGTACTTC. It yields the protein CASSSPGGAYEQYF.

This chain links TRBV11-3 with TRBJ2-2; TRBD1 is a possible D gene (6 bases). The V and J ends lost 1 base and 0 bases respectively, with 9 bases between them. Germline V gene sequence: CDR1 SGHNT, CDR2 YENEEA. The CDR3 is 16 amino acids. The CDR3 DNA reads as TGTGCCAGCAGCTTAGGGACAGCCTCGAACACCGGGGAGCTGTTTTTT. Protein: CASSLGTASNTGELFF.

V and J are TRBV7-9 and TRBJ2-7; TRBD1 agrees at 12 bases. V gave up 5 bases and J gave up 3 bases; unmatched junction bases: 8. Germline V gene sequence: CDR1 SEHNR, CDR2 FQNEAQ (reference sequence). This CDR3 has 16 residues. The CDR3 coding sequence is TGTGCCAGCAGCCGAATTGGGACAGGGGGCGGCTACGAGCAGTACTTC. It codes for CASSRIGTGGGYEQYF. Using reference TRBV7-9 and TRBJ2-7 for the parts outside the CDR3, the full variable domain is DTGVSQNPRHKITKRGQNVTFRCDPISEHNRLYWYRQTLGQGPEFLTYFQNEAQLEKSRLLSDRFSAERPKGSFSTLEIQRTEQGDSAMYLCASSRIGTGGGYEQYFGPGTRLTVT.

The chain uses TRBV11-1 and TRBJ1-1; 10 nucleotides agree with TRBD1. This CDR3 is 17 amino acids long. Germline V lookup: CDR1 SGHAT, CDR2 FQDESV (reference sequence). Trimming at V came to 0 bases and at J to 4 bases, leaving 8 bases not matched to a gene. The CDR3 loop reads CASSLAIRDRGGTEAFF. The CDR3 region has the DNA TGTGCCAGCAGCTTAGCGATCAGGGACAGGGGAGGCACTGAAGCTTTCTTT.

The chain employs TRBV28 and TRBJ2-7; D is unresolved. This CDR3 has 14 amino acids. Trimming removed 6 bases at V and 0 bases at J, with 12 bases between. CDR1 MDHEN and CDR2 SYDVKM come from the germline V gene. CDR3 coding DNA: TGTGCCAGCAGACCTCGGCGGAGCTCCTACGAGCAGTACTTC. Its protein product is CASRPRRSSYEQYF.

The sample holds a few counts of this clone. The chain combines TRBV2 with TRBJ1-1; maybe TRBD1 (5 bases). The V and J ends lost 6 bases and 1 base respectively, with 9 bases between them. There are 13 residues in the CDR3. CDR1 is SNHLY and CDR2 is FYNNEI in the germline V gene. This CDR3 reads CASRRTGNTEAFF. CDR3 nucleotide sequence: TGTGCCAGCAGGCGAACAGGGAACACTGAAGCTTTCTTT.

The V and J genes are TRBV2 and TRBJ2-7; 12 bases fit TRBD2. Germline V gene lookup returns CDR1 SNHLY and CDR2 FYNNEI. The CDR3 is 17 residues long. The ends lost 5 bases at V and 2 bases at J; junction bases unmatched: 10. CDR3 amino acids: CASSSWGLAGDPYEQYF. CDR3 sequence (DNA): TGTGCCAGCAGTTCGTGGGGACTAGCGGGTGATCCCTACGAGCAGTACTTC.

The V and J genes are TRBV19 and TRBJ1-5; 9 bases are a match to TRBD1. CDR1 and CDR2 (germline): LNHDA, SQIVND (reference sequence). V shed 9 bases, J shed 11 bases, and the junction held 11 bases outside the gene matches. The CDR3 spans 13 residues. The CDR3 sequence: CASRRQGDGAQHF. As DNA, the CDR3 is TGTGCCAGCCGTCGACAGGGGGACGGAGCCCAGCATTTT. The entire variable domain, with the rest obtained from reference TRBV19 and TRBJ1-5, is as follows: DGGITQSPKYLFRKEGQNVTLSCEQNLNHDAMYWYRQDPGQGLRLIYYSQIVNDFQKGDIAEGYSVSREKKESFPLTVTSAQKNPTAFYLCASRRQGDGAQHFGDGTRLSIL.

This clone appeared a single time. The rearrangement joins TRBV5-6 to TRBJ2-7; TRBD2 matches at 7 bases. Per the germline V gene, CDR1 is SGHDT and CDR2 is YYEEEE. V was clipped by 6 bases and J by 2 bases; unmatched bases: 8. This CDR3 is built from 14 residues. The CDR3 loop is CASNQRDGAYEQYF. As DNA, the CDR3 is TGTGCCAGCAACCAGCGGGACGGAGCCTACGAGCAGTACTTC.

The chain joins TRBV5-1 to TRBJ2-1, with 7 bases lining up with TRBD1. CDR3 length: 16 amino acids. Trimming took 0 bases from V and 9 from J; bases not matched to a gene: 12. Germline CDR1 is SGHRS and CDR2 is YFSETQ. In DNA, the CDR3 is TGCGCCAGCAGCTTGGAGTACAGGGGCAGTTCGGGTGAGCAGTTCTTC. Encoded protein: CASSLEYRGSSGEQFF.

The chain joins TRBV29-1 to TRBJ2-1; 8 bases fit TRBD1. V was pared by 3 bases and J by 4 bases, with 8 bases of the junction left unmatched. The CDR3 loop spans 15 amino acids. Per germline, CDR1 SQVTM and CDR2 ANQGSEA. This CDR3 reads CSVDGTGKSYNEQFF. In DNA, the CDR3 is TGCAGCGTTGATGGGACAGGAAAATCTTACAATGAGCAGTTCTTC.

The chain recombines TRBV6-1 with TRBJ1-2, with 11 bases matching TRBD1. CDR1 and CDR2 (germline): MNHNS, SASEGT. This CDR3 contains 15 residues. V trimming: 5 bases; J trimming: 5 bases; junction bases outside the gene matches: 7. DNA of the CDR3: TGTGCCAGCAGTACCCGGGACAGGGGGACTTATGGCTACACCTTC. Its protein is CASSTRDRGTYGYTF.

The V and J genes are TRBV4-1 and TRBJ1-2; no clear D gene. Germline CDR1 reads MGHRA; CDR2 reads YSYEKL. Trimming removed 3 bases from V and 2 bases from J, with 13 bases in between. CDR3 size: 15 residues. The chain's CDR3 is CASSHPPRGNYGYTF. CDR3 coding DNA: TGCGCCAGCAGCCATCCCCCCCGCGGGAACTATGGCTACACCTTC.